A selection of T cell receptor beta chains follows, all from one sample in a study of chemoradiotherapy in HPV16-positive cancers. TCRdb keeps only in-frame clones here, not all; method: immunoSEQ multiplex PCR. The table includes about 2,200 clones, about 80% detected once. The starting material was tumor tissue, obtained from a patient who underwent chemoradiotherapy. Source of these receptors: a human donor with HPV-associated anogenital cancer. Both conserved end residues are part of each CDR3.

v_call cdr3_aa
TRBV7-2 CASSSRAGGSYEQYF
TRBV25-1 CASSEGSGGYTF
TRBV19 CASRPRQGDYSPLHF
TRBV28 CASSSQELAGGRETQYF
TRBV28 CASSDALGTGGSPLHF
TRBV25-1 CASSTKQGRDTEAFF
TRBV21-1 CASSTLRPGEFF
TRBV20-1 CSARLGTEQYF
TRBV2 CASSQTGIGEQFF
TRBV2 CASRVKQGMNTEAFF
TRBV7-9 CASSRLAGGPSYNEQFF
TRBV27 CASSLSRGAEKLFF
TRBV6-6 CACHGGGWEQYF
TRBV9 CASSVGPQDQETQYF
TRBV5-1 CASSLGGEISPLHF
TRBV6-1 CASRIGQNYGYTF
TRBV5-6 CASSLWGVYGYTF
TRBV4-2 CASSQDWDFDNEQFF
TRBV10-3 CAISGQGYEQYF
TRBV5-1 CASSPGDSSYEQYF
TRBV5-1 CASSVASGGADEQFF
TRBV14 CASSQGPRLTGELFF
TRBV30 CAWSLVSSGSPLHF
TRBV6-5 CASRPGGADEQFF
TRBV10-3 CAIRETSGTDTQYF
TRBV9 CASSEVVRAEAFF
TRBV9 CASSRDWSSYNSPLHF
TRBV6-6 CASRPFRGGNTEAFF
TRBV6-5 CASSTSGTGNEKLFF
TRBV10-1 CASSDGDVQETQYF
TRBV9 CASSVGAYSDTQYF
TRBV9 CASSAQRVPGELFF
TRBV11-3 CASSLSSGGTNTQYF
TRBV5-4 CASSFKTGSSYEQYF
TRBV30 CAWSVLASRYTGELFF
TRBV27 CASMRGSAEAFF
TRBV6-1 CASSQRDRGADTQYF
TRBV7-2 CASSRRGGGGNGYTF
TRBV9 CASSVRDSGNTIYF
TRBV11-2 CASSLPTATGPEAFF
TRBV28 CAIQGTTYEQYF
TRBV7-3 CASSSSLAGNTQYF
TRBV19 CASSPRDRNSPLHF
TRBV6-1 CASSEEIAITDTQYF
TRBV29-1 CSVAPGRHNEQFF
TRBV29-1 CSAIPGVRFTDTQYF
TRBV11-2 CASSLDLTVYEQYF
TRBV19 CASSFRLAGASPYNEQFF
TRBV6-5 CASSLGVISYNEQFF
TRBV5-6 CASSSGQGNSPLHF
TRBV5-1 CASSRTAGEDSPLHF
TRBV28 CATSLAQGINEQYF
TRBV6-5 CASSSPPEEKLFF
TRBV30 CAWGVWGAEAFF
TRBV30 CAWSVSAGIGTEAFF
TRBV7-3 CASSPLAGQATDTQYF
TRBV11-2 CASSLDASPIGTVYTF
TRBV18 CASSPSLGLWEQYF
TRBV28 CASKKGLNTEAFF